These T cell receptor beta chains were read from a single sample in a study of memory CD4+ T cells and cytomegalovirus serostatus. Profiled with immunoSEQ multiplex PCR; TCRdb holds only in-frame clones, not every one. In the table there are under 80,000 clones, under 80% of which are singletons. What was sequenced was memory CD4+ T cells from blood. The receptors come from an adult in good health and CMV-seropositive. CDR3s include the opening cysteine and the closing phenylalanine or tryptophan. The order of the fields is clone size, CDR3 length, J gene, D gene, V gene, CDR3 DNA, CDR3 protein. The D gene is left open where the match is weak. Clone sizes are given selectively: once, few, many, or a class where the clone is expanded.

>.|15|TRBJ1-5|.|TRBV29-1
TGCAGCGCTATCTTCGGGTTGACAGGTAATCAGCCCCAGCATTTT
CSAIFGLTGNQPQHF
>few|12|TRBJ2-7|.|TRBV6-1
TGTGCCAGCAGTGAACCCGGGTACGAGCAGTACTTC
CASSEPGYEQYF
>.|15|TRBJ1-1|.|TRBV18
TGTGCCAGCTCACCAGGGCCTGGTGCGAACACTGAAGCTTTCTTT
CASSPGPGANTEAFF
>.|15|TRBJ2-1|.|TRBV5-5
TGTGCCAGCAGCTCCACCGGGACTGCACGGAATGAGCAGTTCTTC
CASSSTGTARNEQFF
>.|12|TRBJ1-2|.|TRBV7-2
TGTGCCAGCAGCTTTCCAGGGTATGGCTACACCTTC
CASSFPGYGYTF
>.|14|TRBJ2-5|.|TRBV9
TGTGCCAGCAGCGTATTGGGGGGGCGAGAGACCCAGTACTTC
CASSVLGGRETQYF
>once|14|TRBJ1-1|TRBD1|TRBV27
TGTGCCAGCAGTCGCGGACAGGGGAAGACTGAAGCTTTCTTT
CASSRGQGKTEAFF
>.|14|TRBJ2-5|.|TRBV5-6
TGTGCCAGCAGCTTGGTTTCAGGGGAAGAGACCCAGTACTTC
CASSLVSGEETQYF
>.|14|TRBJ2-6|.|TRBV19
TGTGCCAGTAGTATAGGGGGCGGGGCCAACGTCCTGACTTTC
CASSIGGGANVLTF
>.|14|TRBJ2-5|.|TRBV7-9
TGTGCCAGCAGCTTAGCGAGGGGCAGGGAGACCCAGTACTTC
CASSLARGRETQYF
>.|13|TRBJ1-2|.|TRBV6-5
TGTGCCAGCAGTTACGAGGCAGCCTACGGCTACACCTTC
CASSYEAAYGYTF